This is a list of T cell receptor beta chains from one sample in a study of beta chain features in type 1 diabetes. The repertoire was sequenced with immunoSEQ multiplex PCR; TCRdb's copy has only in-frame clones and lacks some. This table holds roughly 230,000 clones, over 8.5% found once. Input material: naive CD4+ T cells from blood. The source of these receptors is a woman under 30 in good health. The CDR3 runs from the conserved cysteine through the conserved F or W. The D gene is left open where the match is weak. Size tells how often a clone was seen (once, few, many) or the class of an expanded clone, and some rows leave it out.

j_call d_call v_call clone_size cdr3_aa cdr3_nt
TRBJ1-5 NA TRBV2 few CASTGRARNQPQHF TGTGCCAGCACAGGCAGGGCCCGCAATCAGCCCCAGCATTTT
TRBJ1-3 NA TRBV4-1 few CASSQDHFGDSGNTIYF TGCGCCAGCAGCCAAGATCACTTCGGAGACTCTGGAAACACCATATATTTT
TRBJ2-7 TRBD2 TRBV7-9 few CASRAPGLAGGEQYF TGTGCCAGCAGGGCCCCGGGACTAGCGGGAGGCGAGCAGTACTTC
TRBJ2-1 NA TRBV30 few CAWGGLYNEQFF TGTGCCTGGGGCGGTCTGTACAATGAGCAGTTCTTC
TRBJ1-1 NA TRBV4-1 few CASSQDLQGNTEAFF TGCGCCAGCAGCCAAGATCTACAGGGGAACACTGAAGCTTTCTTT
TRBJ2-2 TRBD1 TRBV2 few CASTGTVNPGELFF TGTGCCAGCACCGGGACAGTCAATCCCGGGGAGCTGTTTTTT
TRBJ1-2 TRBD1 TRBV2 NA CASRQTGENYGYTF TGTGCCAGCAGGCAGACAGGGGAAAACTATGGCTACACCTTC
TRBJ2-3 NA TRBV7-2 NA CASSRGDPTDTQYF TGTGCCAGCAGTCGCGGTGACCCTACAGATACGCAGTATTTT
TRBJ2-5 NA TRBV5-1 NA CASSLGRESQETQYF TGCGCCAGCAGCCTGGGCAGGGAATCTCAAGAGACCCAGTACTTC
TRBJ1-3 NA TRBV14 NA CASSHVSGSGNTIYF TGTGCCAGCAGCCATGTTTCAGGGTCTGGAAACACCATATATTTT
TRBJ1-2 NA TRBV19 NA CASSAPGGQMRSYTF TGTGCCAGTAGTGCGCCCGGGGGGCAAATGAGGAGCTACACCTTC
TRBJ1-4 TRBD1 TRBV5-6 NA CASSLSPTGSNEKLFF TGTGCCAGCAGCTTGAGTCCGACAGGGAGTAATGAAAAACTGTTTTTT
TRBJ1-2 NA TRBV30 NA CAWSPISDRLNYGYTF TGTGCCTGGAGTCCGATCTCTGACAGGCTTAACTATGGCTACACCTTC
TRBJ1-2 NA TRBV6-1 few CASSGRVFDYGYTF TGTGCCAGCAGCGGCAGGGTATTTGACTATGGCTACACCTTC
TRBJ2-1 TRBD2 TRBV5-4 NA CASSLPLAGGNNEQFF TGTGCCAGCAGCTTACCCTTAGCGGGAGGGAACAATGAGCAGTTCTTC
TRBJ2-1 TRBD2 TRBV9 NA CASSGLGLAGVGNEQFF TGTGCCAGCAGCGGGCTCGGACTAGCGGGAGTAGGGAATGAGCAGTTCTTC
TRBJ2-7 NA TRBV5-1 few CASTSEGLSNSYEQYF TGCGCCAGCACCTCAGAAGGACTATCAAACTCCTACGAGCAGTACTTC
TRBJ1-2 TRBD1 TRBV30 few CAWSGRTGNGYTF TGTGCCTGGAGTGGGAGGACAGGGAATGGCTACACCTTC
TRBJ1-2 TRBD1 TRBV9 few CASSVERTGNGYTF TGTGCCAGCAGCGTAGAAAGGACAGGGAATGGCTACACCTTC
TRBJ1-1 NA TRBV6-6 few CASSDHRIQSTEAFF TGTGCCAGCAGCGATCACAGGATCCAAAGTACTGAAGCTTTCTTT
TRBJ1-1 NA TRBV18 few CASSPSMGQNTEAFF TGTGCCAGCTCACCATCCATGGGGCAGAACACTGAAGCTTTCTTT
TRBJ2-2 NA TRBV7-9 few CASSRFGGNTGELFF TGTGCCAGCAGCCGATTCGGGGGAAACACCGGGGAGCTGTTTTTT
TRBJ1-5 TRBD1 TRBV30 few CAWSLGQGGHQPQHF TGTGCCTGGAGTCTGGGACAGGGGGGCCACCAGCCCCAGCATTTT
TRBJ2-7 TRBD2 TRBV10-3 NA CAISGILAGKNEQYF TGTGCCATCAGTGGCATACTAGCGGGAAAGAACGAGCAGTACTTC
TRBJ2-1 NA TRBV30 NA CAWSRLSLGVEQFF TGTGCCTGGAGTAGGCTCTCCCTTGGAGTGGAGCAGTTCTTC
TRBJ1-2 NA TRBV13 few CASSLPKNYGYTF TGTGCCAGCAGCTTACCCAAAAACTATGGCTACACCTTC
TRBJ2-7 NA TRBV10-2 NA CASSESSSAYPYEQYF TGCGCCAGCAGTGAGTCGAGTAGCGCCTACCCTTACGAGCAGTACTTC
TRBJ2-1 NA TRBV5-1 few CASSLAGNLYNEQFF TGCGCCAGCAGCTTGGCAGGGAACCTTTACAATGAGCAGTTCTTC
TRBJ2-2 TRBD1 TRBV11-2 few CASSLDRGQGATGELFF TGTGCCAGCAGCTTAGATCGCGGCCAGGGGGCGACCGGGGAGCTGTTTTTT
TRBJ2-3 NA TRBV19 NA CATTTGADTQYF TGTGCCACTACGACGGGAGCAGATACGCAGTATTTT
TRBJ2-1 TRBD1 TRBV7-3 few CASSLGQERGLFF TGTGCCAGCAGCTTGGGACAGGAGAGAGGTCTGTTCTTC
TRBJ1-1 NA TRBV18 few CASSPAGGIGTEAFF TGTGCCAGCTCACCCGCCGGGGGAATAGGCACTGAAGCTTTCTTT
TRBJ2-7 TRBD1 TRBV4-1 few CASSQDLTGGEQYF TGTGCCAGCAGCCAAGATCTGACAGGGGGCGAGCAGTACTTC
TRBJ2-7 NA TRBV13 NA CASSLDRSGADSYEQYF TGTGCCAGCAGCTTAGACCGTTCGGGAGCAGATTCCTACGAGCAGTACTTC
TRBJ2-1 NA TRBV11-1 NA CASSFVQNEQFF TGTGCCAGCAGCTTTGTTCAGAATGAGCAGTTCTTC
TRBJ2-3 NA TRBV5-1 NA CASSSVRGLTDTQYF TGCGCCAGCAGCAGCGTCAGGGGATTGACAGATACGCAGTATTTT